This entry lists 9 T cell receptor beta chains sequenced from one sample in a study of CD8 T cells in Susac syndrome. The RNA input was roughly 0.45 to 1 ug, and it was reverse transcribed with random hexamers. TCRdb itself ran the immunoSEQ multiplex PCR reads through MiXCR, one entry per CDR3 protein. The sample holds more than 100,000 distinct CDR3 sequences, nearly 95% seen once. Specimen: CD4+ T cells from PBMCs. These receptors were collected from a human donor in good health.

The chain recombines TRBV30 with TRBJ2-5, with 9 bases identical to TRBD1. This CDR3 region has 14 residues. V was pared by 4 bases and J by 9 bases, with 12 bases of the junction left unmatched. CDR1 and CDR2 (germline): GTSNPN, SVGIG (reference sequence). This chain's CDR3 is CAWNWDRATDPQYF. CDR3 bases: TGTGCCTGGAATTGGGACAGGGCAACGGATCCCCAGTACTTC.

The chain carries TRBV21-1 and TRBJ2-5; TRBD1 is taken as the D call from the table, unchecked against the DNA. TRBV21-1 constitutes a pseudogene. CDR3 length: 12 amino acids. The CDR3 DNA sequence: TGTGCCCCCGGGGGGACCCAAGAGACCCAGTACTTC. As protein: CAPGGTQETQYF.

The V gene is TRBV29-1, the J gene TRBJ1-1; the D gene is possibly TRBD1 (6 bases). The CDR3 loop spans 12 amino acids. Germline V gene data show CDR1 as SQVTM and CDR2 as ANQGSEA. Trimming pared 2 bases from V and 8 bases from J, leaving 12 bases between. The CDR3 sequence: CSVERSTGEAFF. The CDR3, as DNA: TGCAGCGTTGAACGGTCGACAGGCGAAGCTTTCTTT.

The sample holds one count of this clonotype. The chain is built from TRBV28 and TRBJ2-5, with 10 bases identical to TRBD2. V lost 3 bases and J lost 6; bases outside the gene matches: 4. The CDR3 extends over 14 amino acids. Germline CDR1 reads MDHEN; CDR2 reads SYDVKM. The CDR3 is CASSLASGSQTQYF. CDR3 DNA: TGTGCCAGCAGTTTGGCTAGCGGGAGCCAGACCCAGTACTTC. Together with reference TRBV28 and TRBJ2-5, the CDR3 gives the full variable domain: DVKVTQSSRYLVKRTGEKVFLECVQDMDHENMFWYRQDPGLGLRLIYFSYDVKMKEKGDIPEGYSVSREKKERFSLILESASTNQTSMYLCASSLASGSQTQYFGPGTRLLVL.

This clonotype showed up just once. The rearrangement uses TRBV7-9 and TRBJ2-1; the D call may be TRBD1 or TRBD2 (5 bases each). From germline, CDR1 is SEHNR and CDR2 FQNEAQ (reference sequence). This CDR3 is 12 amino acids long. V was clipped by 2 bases and J by 15 bases, with 14 bases between them. The CDR3 DNA reads TGTGCCAGCAGCTTATCTCTTTACGGGGCGTTCTTC. This encodes CASSLSLYGAFF.

This rearrangement joins TRBV5-1 to TRBJ1-4; no clear D gene. V gave up 0 bases and J gave up 3 bases, with 15 bases separating them. The length of the CDR3 is 17 residues. In germline, CDR1 is SGHRS, CDR2 YFSETQ. The CDR3 loop reads CASSLDHPWPANEKLFF. CDR3 DNA sequence: TGCGCCAGCAGCTTGGATCACCCATGGCCGGCTAATGAAAAACTGTTTTTT.

The gene calls are TRBV3-1 and TRBJ2-3, with D perhaps TRBD1 or TRBD2 (6 bases each). CDR3 length equals 12 residues. Germline V CDR1 and CDR2: LGHDT, YNNKEL (reference sequence). The V gene lost 3 bases and the J gene lost 9 bases, with 10 bases spanning the gap. The CDR3 loop is CASSQGAGTQYF. CDR3 DNA: TGTGCCAGCAGCCAGGGGGCGGGGACGCAGTATTTT.

CDR3 DNA: TGTGCCAGCAGTTTCTGGCTAAACACTGAAGCTTTCTTT. Encoded protein: CASSFWLNTEAFF. This rearrangement joins TRBV27 to TRBJ1-1; D is uncertain. The CDR3 contains 13 residues. Germline V gives CDR1 MNHEY, CDR2 SMNVEV (reference sequence). V was shortened by 3 bases and J by 2 bases, with 7 bases between the two germline ends.

The chain recombines TRBV3-1 with TRBJ1-1; unclear D gene. Between the trimmed V and J ends, which lost 4 bases and 0 bases, there was a span of 6 bases. The germline V gene encodes CDR1 LGHDT and CDR2 YNNKEL (reference sequence). The CDR3 runs 13 residues. CDR3 in DNA: TGTGCCAGCAGCCCACAATTGAACACTGAAGCTTTCTTT. As protein: CASSPQLNTEAFF.